What follows are 25 T cell receptor beta chains derived from one specimen sequenced in a study of cytomegalovirus exposure and HLA in healthy donors. The table came from immunoSEQ multiplex PCR; TCRdb's copy has only in-frame clones and leaves some out. The table includes under 200,000 clones, about 80% detected once. Material for sequencing was PBMCs. These receptor sequences come from a man aged 18-30 years in good health and CMV-seropositive.

The rearrangement links TRBV15 to TRBJ1-5; D is perhaps TRBD1 (5 bases). This CDR3 spans 16 amino acids. Germline CDR1 reads LNHNV; CDR2 reads YYDKDF (reference sequence). Trimming cost V 1 base and J 3 bases, with 13 bases left between them. The CDR3 region is CATSRVSREVNQPQHF. As DNA, the CDR3 is TGTGCCACCAGCAGAGTATCCAGGGAGGTCAATCAGCCCCAGCATTTT.

The chain recombines TRBV30 with TRBJ1-5; D gene unclear. The length of the CDR3 is 12 residues. The germline CDR1 and CDR2 sequences are GTSNPN and SVGIG (reference sequence). Trimming took 3 bases from V and 10 from J, leaving 13 bases between them. CDR3: CAWREAPGPQHF. The CDR3 DNA reads as TGTGCCTGGAGGGAAGCGCCCGGCCCCCAGCATTTT.

The chain joins TRBV7-6 to TRBJ2-1; 9 nucleotides match TRBD2. Looked up from germline, CDR1 is SGHVS and CDR2 is FNYEAQ. The CDR3 has 17 amino acids. The ends lost 5 bases at V and 0 bases at J; junction bases unmatched: 8. CDR3 nucleotides: TGTGCCAGCAGCCACTCCCTTAGCGGGAGCTCCTACAATGAGCAGTTCTTC. Amino acid sequence: CASSHSLSGSSYNEQFF.

This clone was observed a few times. The CDR3 sequence: CASSLWATNTDTQYF. In nucleotides, the CDR3 is TGTGCCAGCAGCTTGTGGGCGACAAACACAGATACGCAGTATTTT. The rearrangement joins TRBV5-6 to TRBJ2-3; D is uncertain. The V gene lost 1 base and the J gene lost 2 bases, with 11 bases spanning the gap. The CDR3 runs to 15 residues. From germline, CDR1 is SGHDT and CDR2 YYEEEE.

The rearrangement links TRBV27 to TRBJ2-2; 8 nucleotides match TRBD1. The CDR3 runs 15 residues. J gave up 3 bases and V 7 bases, and 7 bases lay outside the gene matches. The germline CDR1 and CDR2 sequences are MNHEY and SMNVEV (reference sequence). DNA of the CDR3: TGTGCCAGCACAGGGGGCGACTGGTACACCGGGGAGCTGTTTTTT. It yields the protein CASTGGDWYTGELFF.

The chain is built from TRBV5-4 and TRBJ1-5; perhaps TRBD1 as D (5 bases). The V and J ends lost 0 bases and 5 bases respectively, with 9 bases between them. CDR1 and CDR2 (germline): SGHNT, YYREEE (reference sequence). The CDR3 is 14 amino acids. CDR3 in amino acids: CASSLEGADQPQHF. The DNA for the CDR3 is TGTGCCAGCAGCTTGGAAGGGGCGGATCAGCCCCAGCATTTT.

The chain links TRBV5-4 to TRBJ2-5, with D possibly TRBD2 on 5 matching bases. The germline gives CDR1 SGHNT, CDR2 YYREEE (reference sequence). The CDR3 has 13 residues. V was clipped by 2 bases and J by 7 bases, with 12 bases between them. The CDR3 protein is CASSFGGEGTQYF. The CDR3 DNA reads as TGTGCCAGCAGCTTCGGTGGTGAGGGGACCCAGTACTTC.

The rearrangement joins TRBV7-2 to TRBJ2-3, with unresolved D. V was clipped by 3 bases and J by 2 bases, with 6 bases between them. The CDR3 length is 13 residues. Germline V CDR1 and CDR2: SGHTA, FQGNSA. The chain's CDR3 is CASSFSSTDTQYF. Written as DNA, the CDR3 is TGTGCCAGCAGCTTTTCTTCCACAGATACGCAGTATTTT.

The V and J genes are TRBV30 and TRBJ2-5; 7 positions agree with TRBD1. CDR1 is GTSNPN, CDR2 SVGIG, per germline (reference sequence). CDR3 length: 13 residues. The J segment lost 3 bases and the V segment lost 4 bases, leaving 5 bases of the junction unmatched. The CDR3 loop reads CAWTGDSKETQYF. CDR3 bases: TGTGCCTGGACTGGGGACAGCAAAGAGACCCAGTACTTC.

This chain uses TRBV6-6 with TRBJ2-2; 8 nucleotides line up with TRBD2. The V gene end was trimmed by 4 bases and the J gene end by 7 bases; junction bases not matched to a gene: 8. CDR1 is MNHNY, CDR2 SVGAGI, per germline (reference sequence). The CDR3 consists of 15 residues. Written as DNA, the CDR3 is TGTGCCAGCAGTTTCCCCCTGGCGGGAGGCGGGGAGCTGTTTTTT. Encoded protein: CASSFPLAGGGELFF.

The rearrangement links TRBV12-5 to TRBJ2-2; weak D call: TRBD2 (5 bases). V shed 2 bases and J shed 2 bases, with 18 bases lying between them. The germline gives CDR1 LGHNT, CDR2 FRNRAP. The CDR3 totals 18 residues. Here the CDR3 DNA reads TGTGCTAGTGGTTTGTTCCTGGGAATGACTACCAACACCGGGGAGCTGTTTTTT. This encodes CASGLFLGMTTNTGELFF.

This clone has only one observation. The rearrangement uses TRBV7-2 and TRBJ2-5; tentatively, D is TRBD2 (5 bases). V was pared by 1 base and J by 3 bases, with 12 bases between. Germline values: CDR1 SGHTA, CDR2 FQGNSA. The CDR3 extends over 15 amino acids. The CDR3 DNA is TGTGCCAGCAGCTTAGATTGGAGGCAGAAAGAGACCCAGTACTTC. It is translated as CASSLDWRQKETQYF.

The chain employs TRBV7-2 and TRBJ1-4, with TRBD1 matching over 7 bases. Unmatched junction bases numbered 10, after V lost 5 bases and J lost 7 bases. The CDR3 is 15 amino acids. Germline loops: CDR1 SGHTA, CDR2 FQGNSA. CDR3 residues: CASSRGDSYSEKLFF. DNA of the CDR3: TGTGCCAGCAGCCGCGGGGACAGCTATTCTGAAAAACTGTTTTTT.

The rearrangement joins TRBV4-2 to TRBJ2-1; TRBD2 matches 13 bases. V lost 1 base, J lost 2 bases, and 11 bases stayed unmatched. The CDR3 sequence is 20 residues long. CDR1 is LGHNA and CDR2 is YNFKEQ in the germline V gene. CDR3 bases: TGTGCCAGCAGCCAAGTAATAACTAGCGGGAGGGTAGCGCCCTACAATGAGCAGTTCTTC. It codes for CASSQVITSGRVAPYNEQFF.

The CDR3 spells CASSPIPGLFSNQPQHF. Written as DNA, the CDR3 is TGTGCCAGCAGTCCAATTCCGGGACTTTTTAGCAATCAGCCCCAGCATTTT. This chain uses TRBV25-1 with TRBJ1-5, with D perhaps TRBD1 (5 bases). The V gene's germline CDR1 is MGHDK and CDR2 SYGVNS. Between the trimmed V and J ends, which lost 5 bases and 0 bases, there was a span of 17 bases. The CDR3 contains 17 residues.

The V and J genes are TRBV6-1 and TRBJ1-1, with a weak D call TRBD1 (5 bases). V lost 5 bases to trimming and J lost 4 bases, with 8 bases between them. There are 12 residues in the CDR3. Germline V gene sequence: CDR1 MNHNS, CDR2 SASEGT. The CDR3 nucleotides are TGTGCCAGCAGTTGGGGGGGCACTGAAGCTTTCTTT. Its protein is CASSWGGTEAFF.

The V call is TRBV13, the J call TRBJ2-1, with 13 bases aligning to TRBD2. Germline CDR1 and CDR2: PRHDT and FYEKMQ (reference sequence). This CDR3 region has 20 residues. V was clipped by 4 bases and J by 2 bases; unmatched bases: 14. In DNA form, the CDR3 reads TGTGCCAGCAGCTCAATACCCGGGACTAGCGGGATGGGGGCCTACAATGAGCAGTTCTTC. It specifies CASSSIPGTSGMGAYNEQFF.

This clone has a handful of counts. The chain combines TRBV29-1 with TRBJ2-5; TRBD1 might be the D (5 bases). V was shortened by 6 bases and J by 0 bases, with 17 bases between the two germline ends. The germline gives CDR1 SQVTM, CDR2 ANQGSEA. CDR3 size: 15 residues. CDR3 residues: CSVPTDPANQETQYF. The CDR3 DNA reads TGCAGCGTCCCGACAGACCCCGCAAACCAAGAGACCCAGTACTTC.

The chain uses TRBV28 and TRBJ1-1; TRBD1 aligns across 7 bases. Germline V lookup: CDR1 MDHEN, CDR2 SYDVKM. The ends lost 3 bases at V and 0 bases at J; junction bases unmatched: 7. This CDR3 is 16 amino acids long. CDR3 sequence reads: CASSFPKGQLNTEAFF. The CDR3 DNA reads TGTGCCAGCAGTTTTCCCAAGGGACAGCTGAACACTGAAGCTTTCTTT.

The chain carries TRBV6-5 and TRBJ1-1, with 7 bases that match TRBD1. CDR1 and CDR2 (germline): MNHEY, SVGAGI. With V trimmed by 4 bases and J by 0 bases, 8 bases remained unmatched. This CDR3 spans 16 amino acids. CDR3 sequence: CASSSRTGTMNTEAFF. In DNA form, the CDR3 reads TGTGCCAGCAGTTCCCGGACAGGTACCATGAACACTGAAGCTTTCTTT.

The V call is TRBV2, the J call TRBJ2-1, with 12 bases aligning to TRBD2. Trimming removed 7 bases from V and 4 bases from J; junction bases left unmatched: 11. The germline V gene encodes CDR1 SNHLY and CDR2 FYNNEI. The CDR3 runs to 17 residues. The CDR3 bases are TGTGCCAGCAAGCCGGGACTAGCGGGCCCTAGATACAATGAGCAGTTCTTC. It yields the protein CASKPGLAGPRYNEQFF. Full variable domain (rest looked up from reference TRBV2 and TRBJ2-1): EPEVTQTPSHQVTQMGQEVILRCVPISNHLYFYWYRQILGQKVEFLVSFYNNEISEKSEIFDDQFSVERPDGSNFTLKIRSTKLEDSAMYFCASKPGLAGPRYNEQFFGPGTRLTVL.

J is TRBJ2-1 and V is TRBV6-5; 11 nucleotides agree with TRBD2. V dropped 7 bases and J dropped 5; count of bases not matched to a gene: 7. The CDR3 runs 15 residues. The germline CDR1 and CDR2 sequences are MNHEY and SVGAGI. DNA of the CDR3: TGTGCCAGCACGCTTCGTAGCGGGAGGGACAATGAGCAGTTCTTC. Its translation is CASTLRSGRDNEQFF.

The chain carries TRBV28 and TRBJ1-1, with 9 nucleotides matching TRBD1. V lost 8 bases, J lost 5 bases, and 6 bases stayed unmatched. CDR3 length: 13 amino acids. Germline V gene data show CDR1 as MDHEN and CDR2 as SYDVKM. The CDR3 sequence: CASHGQGRTEAFF. The DNA for the CDR3 is TGTGCCAGCCACGGACAGGGGCGGACTGAAGCTTTCTTT.

The J gene is TRBJ2-3, the V gene TRBV27; weak D call: TRBD2 (6 bases). This CDR3 comprises 17 residues. Germline assignment: CDR1 MNHEY and CDR2 SMNVEV (reference sequence). The ends were cut back, 4 bases at V and 1 base at J, with 18 bases in the middle. CDR3 protein: CASSSRDSWYGTDTQYF. The CDR3 nucleotides read TGTGCCAGCAGTTCAAGGGACTCTTGGTATGGCACAGATACGCAGTATTTT.

The chain recombines TRBV2 with TRBJ1-2, with D maybe TRBD1 (6 bases). The CDR3 has 13 residues. CDR1 SNHLY and CDR2 FYNNEI come from the germline V gene. Between the trimmed V and J ends, which lost 8 bases and 3 bases, there was a span of 13 bases. The CDR3 spells CASVQGRDYGYTF. CDR3 nucleotides: TGTGCCAGCGTCCAGGGGCGCGACTATGGCTACACCTTC.